The sequence of this T cell receptor beta chain was determined in a study of T cells in Graves' hyperthyroidism and ophthalmopathy. This clonotype showed up just a few times. Clinical symptoms, serum thyroxine and TRAb, thyroid ultrasound and orbital computed tomography together formed the diagnostic basis. A roughly 10 ml volume of fresh peripheral blood provided the PBMCs. RNA transcripts were the template for amplifying TCR beta CDR3 regions. When the TCR CDR3 underwent first-round RT-PCR, the HTBI primer set was used. TCRdb reanalysed the multiplex PCR reads using MiXCR and keeps one entry per CDR3 protein. The sample carries some 800,000 distinct CDR3 sequences, 35% to 45% recorded once. V trimming: 5 bases; J trimming: 5 bases; junction bases outside the gene matches: 7. CDR1 is SGDLS and CDR2 is YYNGEE in the germline V gene. This CDR3 has 14 residues.

The V gene is TRBV9, the J gene TRBJ1-1; the match to TRBD1 covers 9 bases. This clonotype originated in a man between 18 and 29 years old with Graves' hyperthyroidism. Sequencing used blood. The CDR3 protein is CASSPGQGLTEAFF. DNA for the CDR3: TGTGCCAGCAGTCCCGGACAGGGGTTAACTGAAGCTTTCTTT.